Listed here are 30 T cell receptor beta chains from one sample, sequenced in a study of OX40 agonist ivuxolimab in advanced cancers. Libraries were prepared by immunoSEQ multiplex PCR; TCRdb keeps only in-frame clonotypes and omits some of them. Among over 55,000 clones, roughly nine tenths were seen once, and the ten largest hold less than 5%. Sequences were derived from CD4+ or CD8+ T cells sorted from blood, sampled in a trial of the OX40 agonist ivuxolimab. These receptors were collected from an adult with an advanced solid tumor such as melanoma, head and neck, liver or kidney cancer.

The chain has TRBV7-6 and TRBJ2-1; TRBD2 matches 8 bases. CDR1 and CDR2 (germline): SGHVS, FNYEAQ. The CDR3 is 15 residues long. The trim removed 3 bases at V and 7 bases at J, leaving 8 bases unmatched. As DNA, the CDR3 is TGTGCCAGCAGCTTGGCGGGCGGGGGGAATAATGAGCAGTTCTTC. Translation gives CASSLAGGGNNEQFF.

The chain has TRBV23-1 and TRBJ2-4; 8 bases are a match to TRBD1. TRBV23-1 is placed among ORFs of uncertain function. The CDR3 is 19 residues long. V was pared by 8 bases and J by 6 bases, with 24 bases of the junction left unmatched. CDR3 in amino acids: CASPYKGPQVRGLGNIQYF. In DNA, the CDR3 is TGCGCCAGCCCCTATAAAGGTCCCCAGGTCAGGGGGCTGGGAAACATTCAGTACTTC.

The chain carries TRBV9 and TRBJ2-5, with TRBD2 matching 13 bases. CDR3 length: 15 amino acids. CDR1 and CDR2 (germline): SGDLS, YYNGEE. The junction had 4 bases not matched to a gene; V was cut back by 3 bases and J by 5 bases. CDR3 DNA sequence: TGTGCCAGCAGCGCCGGGACTAGCGGGAAGGAGACCCAGTACTTC. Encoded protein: CASSAGTSGKETQYF.

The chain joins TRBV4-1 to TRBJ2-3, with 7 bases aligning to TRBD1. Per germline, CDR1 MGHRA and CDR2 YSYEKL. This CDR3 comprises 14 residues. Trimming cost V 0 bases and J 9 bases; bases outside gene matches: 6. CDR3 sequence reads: CASSQERGQPTQYF. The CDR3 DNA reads TGCGCCAGCAGCCAAGAGAGGGGACAGCCGACGCAGTATTTT.

CDR3 bases: TGTGCCAGCAGCCCCGGGACTAGCGGAGTCTACGAGCAGTACTTC. Translated, it gives CASSPGTSGVYEQYF. The rearrangement uses TRBV4-2 and TRBJ2-7; TRBD2 aligns across 11 bases. CDR1 and CDR2 from the germline V gene are LGHNA and YNFKEQ. This CDR3 spans 15 amino acids. Unmatched junction bases numbered 5, after V lost 4 bases and J lost 3 bases.

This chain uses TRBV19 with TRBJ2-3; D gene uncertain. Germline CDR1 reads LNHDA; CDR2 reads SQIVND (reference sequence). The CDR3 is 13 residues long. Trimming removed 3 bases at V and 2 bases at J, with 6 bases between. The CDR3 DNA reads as TGTGCCAGTAGTATGGCAGACACAGATACGCAGTATTTT. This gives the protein CASSMADTDTQYF. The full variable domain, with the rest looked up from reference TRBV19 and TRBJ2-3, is DGGITQSPKYLFRKEGQNVTLSCEQNLNHDAMYWYRQDPGQGLRLIYYSQIVNDFQKGDIAEGYSVSREKKESFPLTVTSAQKNPTAFYLCASSMADTDTQYFGPGTRLTVL.

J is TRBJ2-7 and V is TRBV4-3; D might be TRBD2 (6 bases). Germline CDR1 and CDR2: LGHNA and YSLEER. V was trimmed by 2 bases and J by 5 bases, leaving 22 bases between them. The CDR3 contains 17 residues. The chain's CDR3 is CASSQFNFPGERDEQYF. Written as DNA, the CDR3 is TGCGCCAGCAGCCAATTCAATTTCCCGGGAGAAAGGGACGAGCAGTACTTC.

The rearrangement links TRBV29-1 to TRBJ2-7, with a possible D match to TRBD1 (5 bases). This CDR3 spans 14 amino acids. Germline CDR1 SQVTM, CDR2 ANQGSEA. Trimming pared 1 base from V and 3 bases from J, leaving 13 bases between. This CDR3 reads CSVEVAGNSYEQYF. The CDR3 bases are TGCAGCGTTGAAGTGGCAGGGAATAGCTACGAGCAGTACTTC.

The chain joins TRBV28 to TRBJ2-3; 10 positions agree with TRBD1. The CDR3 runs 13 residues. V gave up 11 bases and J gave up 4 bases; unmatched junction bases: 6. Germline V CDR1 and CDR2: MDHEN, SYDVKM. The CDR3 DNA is TGTGCCTCTCGGGACAGGGGTGCAGATACGCAGTATTTT. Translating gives CASRDRGADTQYF.

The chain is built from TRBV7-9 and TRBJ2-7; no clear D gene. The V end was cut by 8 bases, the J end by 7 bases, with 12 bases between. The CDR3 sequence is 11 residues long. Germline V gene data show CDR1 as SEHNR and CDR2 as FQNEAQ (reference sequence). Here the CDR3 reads CASAKQLEQYF. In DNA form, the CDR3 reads TGTGCCAGCGCTAAACAGCTAGAGCAGTACTTC.

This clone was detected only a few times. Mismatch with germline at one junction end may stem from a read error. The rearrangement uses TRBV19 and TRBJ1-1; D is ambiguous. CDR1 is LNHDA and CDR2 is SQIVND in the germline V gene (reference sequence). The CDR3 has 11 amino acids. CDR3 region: CASSLNAEAFF. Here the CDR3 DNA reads TGTGCCAGTAGTTTGAACGCTGAAGCTTTCTTT.

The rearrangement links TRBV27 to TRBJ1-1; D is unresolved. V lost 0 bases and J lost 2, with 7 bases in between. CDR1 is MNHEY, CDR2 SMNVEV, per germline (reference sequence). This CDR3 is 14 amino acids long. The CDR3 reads CASSLSGDNTEAFF. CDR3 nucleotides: TGTGCCAGCAGTTTATCGGGTGATAACACTGAAGCTTTCTTT.

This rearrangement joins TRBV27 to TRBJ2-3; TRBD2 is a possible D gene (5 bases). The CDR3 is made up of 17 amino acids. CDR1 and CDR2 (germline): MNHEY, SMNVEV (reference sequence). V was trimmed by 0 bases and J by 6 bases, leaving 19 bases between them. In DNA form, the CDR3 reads TGTGCCAGCAGTTTATCGGGTAGCGTTGTTGTTTACGATACGCAGTATTTT. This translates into CASSLSGSVVVYDTQYF.

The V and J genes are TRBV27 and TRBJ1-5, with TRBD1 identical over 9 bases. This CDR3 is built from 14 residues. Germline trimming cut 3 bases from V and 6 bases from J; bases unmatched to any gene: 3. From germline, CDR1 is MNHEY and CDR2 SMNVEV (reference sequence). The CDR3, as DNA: TGTGCCAGCAGTTTGGGGGGACAGGGTCAGCCCCAGCATTTT. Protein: CASSLGGQGQPQHF.

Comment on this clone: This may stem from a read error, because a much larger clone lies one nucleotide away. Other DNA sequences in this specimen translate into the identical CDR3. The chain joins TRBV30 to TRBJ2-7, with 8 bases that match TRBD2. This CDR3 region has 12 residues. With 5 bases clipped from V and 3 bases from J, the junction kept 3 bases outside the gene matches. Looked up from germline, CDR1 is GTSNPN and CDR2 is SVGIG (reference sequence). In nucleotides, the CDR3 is TGTGCCTGGGGACTAGCCGACTACGAGCAGTACTTC. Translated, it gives CAWGLADYEQYF.

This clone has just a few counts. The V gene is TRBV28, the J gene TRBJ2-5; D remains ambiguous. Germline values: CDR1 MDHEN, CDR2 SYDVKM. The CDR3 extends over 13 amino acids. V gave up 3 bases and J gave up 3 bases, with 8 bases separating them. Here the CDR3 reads CASSFSGKETQYF. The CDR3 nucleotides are TGTGCCAGCAGTTTCTCCGGAAAAGAGACCCAGTACTTC.

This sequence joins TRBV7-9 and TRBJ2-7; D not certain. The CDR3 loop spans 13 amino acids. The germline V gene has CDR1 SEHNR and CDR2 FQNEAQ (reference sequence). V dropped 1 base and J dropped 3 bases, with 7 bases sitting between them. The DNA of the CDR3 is TGTGCCAGCAGCTTAGGTGTAGTCTACGAGCAGTACTTC. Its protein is CASSLGVVYEQYF.

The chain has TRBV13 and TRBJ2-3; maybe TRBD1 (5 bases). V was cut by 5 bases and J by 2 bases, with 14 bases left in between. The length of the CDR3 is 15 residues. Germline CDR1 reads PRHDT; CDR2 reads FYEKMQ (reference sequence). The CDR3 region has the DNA TGTGCCAGCAGCCCCGGCCCAGGGCTCACAGATACGCAGTATTTT. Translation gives CASSPGPGLTDTQYF.

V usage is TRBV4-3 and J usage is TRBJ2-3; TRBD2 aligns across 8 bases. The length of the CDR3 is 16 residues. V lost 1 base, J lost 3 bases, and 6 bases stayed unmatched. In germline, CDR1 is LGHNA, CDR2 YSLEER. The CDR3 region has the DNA TGCGCCAGCAGCCAAGGGAGCGGGAGAGGTACAGATACGCAGTATTTT. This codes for CASSQGSGRGTDTQYF.

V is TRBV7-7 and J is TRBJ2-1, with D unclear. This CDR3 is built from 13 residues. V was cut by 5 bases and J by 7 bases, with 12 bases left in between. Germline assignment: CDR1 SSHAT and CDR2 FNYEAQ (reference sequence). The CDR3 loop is CASSPRGRNEQFF. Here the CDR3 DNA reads TGTGCCAGCAGCCCTCGCGGTCGGAATGAGCAGTTCTTC.

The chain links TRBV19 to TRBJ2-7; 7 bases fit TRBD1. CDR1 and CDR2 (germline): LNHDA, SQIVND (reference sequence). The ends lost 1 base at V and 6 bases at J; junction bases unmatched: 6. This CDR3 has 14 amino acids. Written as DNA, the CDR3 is TGTGCCAGTAGTATAGTGGGACAGTTATCCGAGCAGTACTTC. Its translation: CASSIVGQLSEQYF.

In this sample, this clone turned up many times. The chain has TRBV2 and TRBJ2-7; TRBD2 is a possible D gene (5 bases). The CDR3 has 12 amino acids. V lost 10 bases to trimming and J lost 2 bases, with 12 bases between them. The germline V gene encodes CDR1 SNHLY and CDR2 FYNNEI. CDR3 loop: CATGLGAYEQYF. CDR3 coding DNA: TGTGCCACCGGACTGGGAGCCTACGAGCAGTACTTC.

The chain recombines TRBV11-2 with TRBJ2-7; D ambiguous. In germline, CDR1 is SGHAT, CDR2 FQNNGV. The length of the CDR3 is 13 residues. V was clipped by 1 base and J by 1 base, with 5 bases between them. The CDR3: CASSLALSYEQYF. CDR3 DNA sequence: TGTGCCAGCAGCTTAGCCCTTTCCTACGAGCAGTACTTC.

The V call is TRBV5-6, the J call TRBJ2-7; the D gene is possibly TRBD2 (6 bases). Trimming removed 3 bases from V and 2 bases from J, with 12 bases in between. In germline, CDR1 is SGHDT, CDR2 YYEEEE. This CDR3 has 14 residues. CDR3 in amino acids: CASSSQRVTYEQYF. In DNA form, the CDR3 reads TGTGCCAGCAGCTCACAGCGGGTAACCTACGAGCAGTACTTC.

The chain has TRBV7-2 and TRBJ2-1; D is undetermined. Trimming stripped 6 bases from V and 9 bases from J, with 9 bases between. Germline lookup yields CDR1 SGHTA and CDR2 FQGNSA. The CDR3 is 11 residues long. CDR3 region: CASRSAGEQFF. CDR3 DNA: TGTGCCAGCAGGTCGGCCGGTGAGCAGTTCTTC.

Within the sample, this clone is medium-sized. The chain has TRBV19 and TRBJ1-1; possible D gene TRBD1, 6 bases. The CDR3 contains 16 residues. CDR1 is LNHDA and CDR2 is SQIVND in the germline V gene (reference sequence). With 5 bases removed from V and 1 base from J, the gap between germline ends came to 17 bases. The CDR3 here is CASSSERGAGNTEAFF. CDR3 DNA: TGTGCCAGTAGTTCCGAGAGGGGGGCTGGGAACACTGAAGCTTTCTTT.

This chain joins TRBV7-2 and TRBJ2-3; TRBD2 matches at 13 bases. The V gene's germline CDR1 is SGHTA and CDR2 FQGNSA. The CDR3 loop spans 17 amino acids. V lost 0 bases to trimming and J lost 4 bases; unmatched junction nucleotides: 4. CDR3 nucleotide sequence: TGTGCCAGCAGCTTAGCCACTAGCGGGAGGGCCTCAGATACGCAGTATTTT. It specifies CASSLATSGRASDTQYF.

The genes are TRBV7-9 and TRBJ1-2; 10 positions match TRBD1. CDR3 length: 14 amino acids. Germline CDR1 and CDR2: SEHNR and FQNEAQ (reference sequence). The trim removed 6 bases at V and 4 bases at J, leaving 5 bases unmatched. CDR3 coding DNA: TGTGCCAGCAGTGAAGGACAGGGGGTCTATGGCTACACCTTC. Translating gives CASSEGQGVYGYTF.

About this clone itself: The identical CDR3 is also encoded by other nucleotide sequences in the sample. The CDR3 DNA reads as TGTGCCAGTAGTATAGGGGGTGACACTGAAGCTTTCTTT. Amino acids: CASSIGGDTEAFF. The rearrangement links TRBV19 to TRBJ1-1; no reliable D call. Germline values: CDR1 LNHDA, CDR2 SQIVND (reference sequence). V was cut by 1 base and J by 3 bases, with 6 bases left in between. The CDR3 extends over 13 amino acids.

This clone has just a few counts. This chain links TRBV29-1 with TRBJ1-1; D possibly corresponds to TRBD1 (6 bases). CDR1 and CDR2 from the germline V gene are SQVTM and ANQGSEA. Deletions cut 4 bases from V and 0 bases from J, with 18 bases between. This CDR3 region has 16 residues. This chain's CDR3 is CSVGEMTGEMNTEAFF. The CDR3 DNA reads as TGCAGCGTTGGGGAAATGACAGGTGAGATGAACACTGAAGCTTTCTTT.